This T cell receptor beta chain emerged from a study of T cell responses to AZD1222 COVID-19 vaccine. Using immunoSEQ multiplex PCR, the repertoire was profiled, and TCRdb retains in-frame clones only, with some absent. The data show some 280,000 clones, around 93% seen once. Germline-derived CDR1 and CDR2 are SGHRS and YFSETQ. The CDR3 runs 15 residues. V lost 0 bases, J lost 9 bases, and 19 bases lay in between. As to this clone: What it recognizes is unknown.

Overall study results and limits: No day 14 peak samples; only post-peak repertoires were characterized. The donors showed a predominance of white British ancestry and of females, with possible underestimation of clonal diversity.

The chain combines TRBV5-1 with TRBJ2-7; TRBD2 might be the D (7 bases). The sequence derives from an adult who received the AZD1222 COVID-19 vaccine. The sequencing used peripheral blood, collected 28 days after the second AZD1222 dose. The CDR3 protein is CASSLERLAGGGQYF. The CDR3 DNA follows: TGCGCCAGCAGCTTGGAGAGACTAGCTGGGGGCGGGCAGTACTTC.